The clone carrying this T cell receptor beta chain occurred once. This sample stems from a study of blood T cell repertoires in COVID-19. Study overall: Sources were T cells, B-cell-depleted T cells, or PBMCs; the material itself was cDNA or gDNA.

Deletions cut 5 bases from V and 7 bases from J, with 15 bases between. Germline CDR1 and CDR2: MRHNA and SNTAGT. The CDR3 totals 14 residues. The table came from immunoSEQ multiplex PCR; TCRdb's copy has only in-frame clones and leaves some out. The sample yields hundreds of thousands of clones, about 80% seen once. Sequenced sample: peripheral blood. The clonotype was recovered from a human donor in a cohort sampled during active COVID-19. This chain joins TRBV6-4 and TRBJ1-5; D is possibly TRBD1 (5 bases). The CDR3 DNA is TGTGCCAGCAGTCGAGCGTCAGGGCAACAGCCCCAGCATTTT. It is translated as CASSRASGQQPQHF.